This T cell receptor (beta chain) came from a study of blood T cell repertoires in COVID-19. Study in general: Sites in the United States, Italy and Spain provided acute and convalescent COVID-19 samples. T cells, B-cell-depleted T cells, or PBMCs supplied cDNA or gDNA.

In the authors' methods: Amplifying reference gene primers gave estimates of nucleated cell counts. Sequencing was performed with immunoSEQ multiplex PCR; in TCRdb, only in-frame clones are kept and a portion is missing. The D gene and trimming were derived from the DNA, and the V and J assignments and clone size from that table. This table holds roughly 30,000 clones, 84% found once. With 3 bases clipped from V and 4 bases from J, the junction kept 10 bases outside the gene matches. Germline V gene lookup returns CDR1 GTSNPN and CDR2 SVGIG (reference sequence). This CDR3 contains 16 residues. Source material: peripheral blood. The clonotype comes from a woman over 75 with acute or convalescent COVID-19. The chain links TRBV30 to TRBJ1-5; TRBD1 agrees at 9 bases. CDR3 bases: TGTGCCTGGAGCCCCCGGAGGACAGGGGTTAATCAGCCCCAGCATTTT. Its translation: CAWSPRRTGVNQPQHF.